This T cell receptor beta chain was obtained from a study of blood T cell repertoires in COVID-19. Study as a whole: Sources were T cells, B-cell-depleted T cells, or PBMCs; the material itself was cDNA or gDNA.

Germline CDR1 SGDLS, CDR2 YYNGEE. The CDR3 runs to 16 residues. Unmatched junction bases numbered 6, after V lost 3 bases and J lost 3 bases. Those enrolled, adults aged 18 to 89 years, came from some 25 US areas. Participant-given clinical history determined each cohort assignment. As processed by the authors: Estimated nucleated cell counts came from reference gene primer amplification. The repertoire was sequenced with immunoSEQ multiplex PCR; TCRdb's copy has only in-frame clones and lacks some. That table is the source of V, J and clone size, and D and trimming were worked out from the DNA. The data hold about 480,000 clones, with roughly nine tenths observed a single time.

The sequenced sample consisted of PBMCs or T cells enriched from blood (not recorded which). This clonotype was sampled from a woman younger than 30 with acute COVID-19. V gene TRBV9 combines with J gene TRBJ1-3; 10 nucleotides align to TRBD1. As DNA, the CDR3 is TGTGCCAGCAGCGAGAGACAGGGGGCAGTTGGAAACACCATATATTTT. As protein: CASSERQGAVGNTIYF.